These 13 T cell receptor beta chains were all obtained from the same sample, sequenced in a study of long-term antiretroviral therapy in people with HIV (dated by TCRdb to the early 2020s). The immunoSEQ hsTCRB v3.0 assay was used at survey level resolution to sequence the TRB variable region. TCRdb's version of the immuneACCESS table is confined to in-frame rearrangements and falls short of the full clone set. An unresolved V gene accounts for under half of the shortfall where checked; the remainder is of unknown origin. Within this sample are under 14,000 clones, with roughly four fifths of them counted one time only. The ten largest clones add up to approximately 20% of the sample. The source was unsorted PBMCs, collected 1.8 years after starting antiretroviral therapy. Receptors were obtained from a middle-aged man with HIV.

This sequence joins TRBV5-4 and TRBJ1-2; unclear D gene. The CDR3 runs 14 residues. Germline assignment: CDR1 SGHNT and CDR2 YYREEE (reference sequence). Trimming left V 1 base short and J 4 bases short, with 11 bases between. The CDR3 nucleotides read TGTGCCAGCAGCTTGACTCACGCAGGCTATGGCTACACCTTC. This encodes CASSLTHAGYGYTF. Using reference TRBV5-4 and TRBJ1-2 for the parts outside the CDR3, the full variable domain is ETGVTQSPTHLIKTRGQQVTLRCSSQSGHNTVSWYQQALGQGPQFIFQYYREEENGRGNFPPRFSGLQFPNYSSELNVNALELDDSALYLCASSLTHAGYGYTFGSGTRLTVV.

In this sample, this clone turned up a few times. The rearrangement links TRBV9 to TRBJ2-2; 7 bases are a match to TRBD2. Trimming cost V 0 bases and J 4 bases; bases outside gene matches: 3. CDR1 and CDR2 (germline): SGDLS, YYNGEE. The CDR3 is 15 amino acids. In nucleotides, the CDR3 is TGTGCCAGCAGCGTAGAAGCGGGAAGCACCGGGGAGCTGTTTTTT. It encodes CASSVEAGSTGELFF.

This chain connects TRBV19 to TRBJ1-2, with TRBD1 as a possible D gene (6 bases). The length of the CDR3 is 14 residues. Germline V gene lookup returns CDR1 LNHDA and CDR2 SQIVND (reference sequence). Trimming cost V 4 bases and J 3 bases, with 12 bases left between them. The CDR3 reads CASSTGAEDYGYTF. As DNA, the CDR3 is TGTGCCAGTAGTACAGGGGCGGAAGACTATGGCTACACCTTC.

This rearrangement joins TRBV28 to TRBJ1-6; a weak D match, TRBD1 (6 bases). Germline V CDR1 and CDR2: MDHEN, SYDVKM. The CDR3 spans 15 residues. Trimming took off 6 bases at V and 9 bases at J, with 18 bases between the two ends. The CDR3 spells CASSRGGEIGSPLHF. CDR3 sequence (DNA): TGTGCCAGCAGCCGGGGGGGCGAAATAGGTTCACCCCTCCACTTT.

The chain has TRBV30 and TRBJ2-2; D is perhaps TRBD1 (5 bases). Trimming stripped 7 bases from V and 4 bases from J, with 13 bases between. Germline CDR1 GTSNPN, CDR2 SVGIG (reference sequence). The CDR3 length is 13 residues. CDR3 DNA: TGTGCCTTGGACGGTAGGGGCACCGGGGAGCTGTTTTTT. Translating gives CALDGRGTGELFF.

The chain employs TRBV5-1 and TRBJ2-5, with 9 bases identical to TRBD1. CDR1 and CDR2 (germline): SGHRS, YFSETQ. Trimming removed 3 bases from V and 0 bases from J; junction bases left unmatched: 6. CDR3 length equals 16 residues. For the CDR3, the DNA is TGCGCCAGCAGCTCCGGACAGGGGCCCCACCAAGAGACCCAGTACTTC. Its translation is CASSSGQGPHQETQYF.

The genes are TRBV9 and TRBJ2-3, with D unclear. Germline loops: CDR1 SGDLS, CDR2 YYNGEE. The CDR3 extends over 10 amino acids. The V and J ends lost 3 bases and 10 bases respectively, with 6 bases between them. CDR3 sequence: CASSGGSQYF. The CDR3 DNA follows: TGTGCCAGCAGCGGTGGTTCGCAGTATTTT.

The chain recombines TRBV7-8 with TRBJ2-7; D is unresolved. The ends were cut back, 1 base at V and 12 bases at J, with 13 bases in the middle. Germline CDR1 SGHVS, CDR2 FQNEAQ. CDR3 size: 12 residues. The CDR3 region has the DNA TGTGCCAGCAGCTTAGTTGCGGCCGAACGGTACTTC. Amino acids: CASSLVAAERYF.

The chain employs TRBV11-1 and TRBJ1-2, with D tentatively TRBD1 (5 bases). Germline lookup yields CDR1 SGHAT and CDR2 FQDESV (reference sequence). The CDR3 sequence is 14 residues long. The V and J ends lost 5 bases and 13 bases respectively, with 23 bases between them. The CDR3 sequence is CASSGGLAGRPPTF. CDR3 nucleotide sequence: TGTGCCAGCAGCGGAGGCTTGGCGGGGCGCCCCCCCACCTTC. Using reference TRBV11-1 and TRBJ1-2 for the parts outside the CDR3, the full variable domain is EAEVAQSPRYKITEKSQAVAFWCDPISGHATLYWYRQILGQGPELLVQFQDESVVDDSQLPKDRFSAERLKGVDSTLKIQPAELGDSAMYLCASSGGLAGRPPTFGSGTRLTVV.

The gene calls are TRBV15 and TRBJ2-7, with no clear D. Germline CDR1 reads LNHNV; CDR2 reads YYDKDF (reference sequence). The germline V and J ends were trimmed by 5 bases and 0 bases, with 14 bases remaining between them. This CDR3 is built from 15 residues. The CDR3 loop is CATSVGSSSSYEQYF. For the CDR3, the DNA is TGTGCCACCAGCGTTGGGTCTTCTAGCTCCTACGAGCAGTACTTC. Complete variable domain (other parts from reference TRBV15 and TRBJ2-7): DAMVIQNPRYQVTQFGKPVTLSCSQTLNHNVMYWYQQKSSQAPKLLFHYYDKDFNNEADTPDNFQSRRPNTSFCFLDIRSPGLGDTAMYLCATSVGSSSSYEQYFGPGTRLTVT.

CDR3 sequence (DNA): TGCGCCAGCAGCTTGAACAGTTCCCCCAATGAAAAACTGTTTTTT. It codes for CASSLNSSPNEKLFF. The chain employs TRBV5-1 and TRBJ1-4; D not resolved. Germline V gives CDR1 SGHRS, CDR2 YFSETQ. V lost 1 base and J 5 bases, leaving 12 bases between the germline ends. The CDR3 runs 15 residues.

This clone was picked up one time. The genes are TRBV30 and TRBJ2-1, with D uncertain. Between the trimmed V and J ends, which lost 0 bases and 9 bases, there was a span of 15 bases. The CDR3 totals 14 residues. Germline assignment: CDR1 GTSNPN and CDR2 SVGIG (reference sequence). DNA of the CDR3: TGTGCCTGGAGTGTTTTGGCAGCCCCCGTTGAGCAGTTCTTC. Encoded protein: CAWSVLAAPVEQFF.

V is TRBV19 and J is TRBJ2-2; tentatively, D is TRBD2 (5 bases). The CDR3 consists of 18 residues. V was trimmed by 3 bases and J by 0 bases, leaving 17 bases between them. CDR1 is LNHDA, CDR2 SQIVND, per germline (reference sequence). CDR3 in DNA: TGTGCCAGTAGTATTCTGGGGTCGAGACTAACGAACACCGGGGAGCTGTTTTTT. Encoded protein: CASSILGSRLTNTGELFF.